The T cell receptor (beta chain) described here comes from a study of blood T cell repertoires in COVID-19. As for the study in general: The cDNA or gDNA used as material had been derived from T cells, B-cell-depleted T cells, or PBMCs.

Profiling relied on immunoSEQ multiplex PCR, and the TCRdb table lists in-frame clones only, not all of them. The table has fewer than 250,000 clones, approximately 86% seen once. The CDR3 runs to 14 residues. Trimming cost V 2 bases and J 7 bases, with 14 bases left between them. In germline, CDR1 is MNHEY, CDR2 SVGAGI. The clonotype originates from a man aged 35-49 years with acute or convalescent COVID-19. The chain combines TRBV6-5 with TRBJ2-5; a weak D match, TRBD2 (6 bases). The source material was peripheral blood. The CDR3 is CASSYGQGGGTQYF. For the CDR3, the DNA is TGTGCCAGCAGTTACGGTCAGGGAGGCGGGACCCAGTACTTC.